Reported below is one TCR beta chain. This sample is drawn from a study of shared clonotypes between healthy human individuals. The germline gives CDR1 WSHSY, CDR2 SAAADI. The CDR3 extends over 15 amino acids. V was cut by 0 bases and J by 0 bases, with 8 bases left in between. Profiling relied on immunoSEQ multiplex PCR, and the TCRdb table lists in-frame clones only, not all of them. The table records hundreds of thousands of clones, around 74% of them present only once. Sequencing was carried out using memory CD4+ T cells sorted from blood. This sample's subset: CD45RA-negative fraction. The sequence was obtained from a man aged 25 to 40 in good health. The V gene is TRBV10-2, the J gene TRBJ1-1; tentatively, D is TRBD1 (6 bases). The CDR3 region is CASSESTGMNTEAFF. The CDR3, as DNA: TGCGCCAGCAGTGAGTCGACAGGAATGAACACTGAAGCTTTCTTT.